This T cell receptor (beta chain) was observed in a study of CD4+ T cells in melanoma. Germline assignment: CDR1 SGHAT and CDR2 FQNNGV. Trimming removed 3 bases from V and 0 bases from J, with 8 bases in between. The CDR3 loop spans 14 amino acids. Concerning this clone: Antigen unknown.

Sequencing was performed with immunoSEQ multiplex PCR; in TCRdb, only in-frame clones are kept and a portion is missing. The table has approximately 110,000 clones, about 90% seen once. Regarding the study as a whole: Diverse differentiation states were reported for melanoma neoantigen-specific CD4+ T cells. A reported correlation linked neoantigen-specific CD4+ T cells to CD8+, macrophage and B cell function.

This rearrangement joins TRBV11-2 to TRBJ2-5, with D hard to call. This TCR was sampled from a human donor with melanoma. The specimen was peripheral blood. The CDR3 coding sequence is TGTGCCAGCAGCTTTAGGCAGAACCAAGAGACCCAGTACTTC. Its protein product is CASSFRQNQETQYF.